The clone carrying this TCR beta chain has just one count. Its antigen is not identified. This entry belongs to a study of T cell responses to AZD1222 COVID-19 vaccine. Study background: Doses given second, at about 4 or about 12 weeks, were pooled. General study results and limits: Unmutated variant regions are reportedly targeted by nearly half of spike-specific TCRs. Sampling that yielded the repertoires occurred only after the peak T cell response.

This CDR3 contains 14 residues. The V gene lost 4 bases and the J gene lost 3 bases, with 14 bases spanning the gap. From germline, CDR1 is SGHTS and CDR2 YDEGEE. The method was immunoSEQ multiplex PCR; TCRdb's version includes in-frame clones alone and lacks a portion of them. The sample comprises 110,000 to 150,000 clones, roughly 88% of which are singletons, and 8% rests with the top ten. This TCR was recovered from an adult in good health. The V and J genes are TRBV5-8 and TRBJ2-7, with D perhaps matching TRBD1 (7 bases). The sample in question was peripheral blood, obtained on day 0 of AZD1222 vaccination. The CDR3 loop is CASSRQGLFYEQYF. DNA for the CDR3: TGTGCCAGCAGCCGACAGGGACTCTTCTACGAGCAGTACTTC.